Detailed here is one T cell receptor (beta chain). Researchers took RNA transcripts and amplified the TCR beta CDR3 regions from them. First-round RT-PCR of the TCR CDR3 relied on the HTBI primer set. TCRdb reprocessed the multiplex PCR reads with MiXCR, giving one entry per CDR3 protein. The table has 600,000 to 700,000 distinct CDR3 sequences, about 45% seen once. This sample is part of a study of T cells in Graves' hyperthyroidism and ophthalmopathy. Looked up from germline, CDR1 is MNHNS and CDR2 is SASEGT. The CDR3 length is 15 residues. The V and J ends lost 0 bases and 5 bases respectively, with 11 bases between them.

The receptor was derived from an adult man with Graves' disease, either hyperthyroidism or ophthalmopathy (not recorded which). This chain joins TRBV6-1 and TRBJ1-5; possible D gene TRBD1, 5 bases. The sequenced material came from peripheral blood or thyroid tissue (not recorded which). The CDR3 DNA reads TGTGCCAGCAGTGAAGCGGTGCAGGGCTATCAGCCCCAGCATTTT. It yields the protein CASSEAVQGYQPQHF.